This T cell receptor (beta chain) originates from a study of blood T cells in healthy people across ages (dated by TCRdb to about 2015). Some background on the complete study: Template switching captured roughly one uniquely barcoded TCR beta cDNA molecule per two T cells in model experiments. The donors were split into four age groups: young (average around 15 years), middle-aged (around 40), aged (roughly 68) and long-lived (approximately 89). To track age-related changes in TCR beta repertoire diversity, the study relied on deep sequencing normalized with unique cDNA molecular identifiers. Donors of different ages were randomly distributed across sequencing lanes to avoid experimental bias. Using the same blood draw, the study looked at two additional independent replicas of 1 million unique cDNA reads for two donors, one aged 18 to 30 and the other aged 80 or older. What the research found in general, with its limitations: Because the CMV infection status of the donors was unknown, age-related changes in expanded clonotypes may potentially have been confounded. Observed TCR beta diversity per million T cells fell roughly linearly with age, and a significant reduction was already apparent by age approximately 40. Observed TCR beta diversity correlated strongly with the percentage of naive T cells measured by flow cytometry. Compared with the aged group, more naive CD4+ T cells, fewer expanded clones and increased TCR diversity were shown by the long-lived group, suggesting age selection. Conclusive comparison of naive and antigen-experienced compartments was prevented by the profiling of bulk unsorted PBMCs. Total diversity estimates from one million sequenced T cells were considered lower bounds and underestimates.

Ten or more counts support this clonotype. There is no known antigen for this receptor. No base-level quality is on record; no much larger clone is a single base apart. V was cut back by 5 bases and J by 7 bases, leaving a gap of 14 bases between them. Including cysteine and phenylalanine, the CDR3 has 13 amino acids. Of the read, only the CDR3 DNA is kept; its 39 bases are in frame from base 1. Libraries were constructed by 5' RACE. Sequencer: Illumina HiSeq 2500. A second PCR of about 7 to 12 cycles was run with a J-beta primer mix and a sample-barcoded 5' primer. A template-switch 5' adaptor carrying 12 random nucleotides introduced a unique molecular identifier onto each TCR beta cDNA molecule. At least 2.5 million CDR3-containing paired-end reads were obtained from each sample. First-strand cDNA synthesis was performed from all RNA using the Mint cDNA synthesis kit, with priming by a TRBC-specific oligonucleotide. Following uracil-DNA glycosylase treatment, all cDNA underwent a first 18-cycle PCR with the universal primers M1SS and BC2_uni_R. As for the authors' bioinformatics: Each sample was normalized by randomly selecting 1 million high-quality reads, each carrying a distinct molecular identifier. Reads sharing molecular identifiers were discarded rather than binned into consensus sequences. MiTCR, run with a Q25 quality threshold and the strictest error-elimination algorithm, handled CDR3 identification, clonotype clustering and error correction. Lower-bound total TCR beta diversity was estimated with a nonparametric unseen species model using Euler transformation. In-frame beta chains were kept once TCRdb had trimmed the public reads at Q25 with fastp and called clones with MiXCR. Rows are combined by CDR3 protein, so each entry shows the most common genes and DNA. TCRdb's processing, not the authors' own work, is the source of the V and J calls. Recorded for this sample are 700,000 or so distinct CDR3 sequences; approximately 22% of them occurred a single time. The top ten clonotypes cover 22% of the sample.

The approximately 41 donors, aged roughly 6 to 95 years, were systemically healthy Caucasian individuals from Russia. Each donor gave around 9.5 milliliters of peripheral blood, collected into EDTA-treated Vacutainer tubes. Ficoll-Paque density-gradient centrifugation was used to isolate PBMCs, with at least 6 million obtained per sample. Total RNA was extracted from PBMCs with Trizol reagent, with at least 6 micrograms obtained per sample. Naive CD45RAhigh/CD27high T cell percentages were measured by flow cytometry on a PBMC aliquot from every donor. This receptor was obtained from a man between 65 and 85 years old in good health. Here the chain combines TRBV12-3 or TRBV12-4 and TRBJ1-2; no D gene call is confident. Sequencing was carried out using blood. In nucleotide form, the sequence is TGTGCCAGCAGTCTCGGGCCTCGAGCTGGCTACACCTTC. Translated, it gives CASSLGPRAGYTF.